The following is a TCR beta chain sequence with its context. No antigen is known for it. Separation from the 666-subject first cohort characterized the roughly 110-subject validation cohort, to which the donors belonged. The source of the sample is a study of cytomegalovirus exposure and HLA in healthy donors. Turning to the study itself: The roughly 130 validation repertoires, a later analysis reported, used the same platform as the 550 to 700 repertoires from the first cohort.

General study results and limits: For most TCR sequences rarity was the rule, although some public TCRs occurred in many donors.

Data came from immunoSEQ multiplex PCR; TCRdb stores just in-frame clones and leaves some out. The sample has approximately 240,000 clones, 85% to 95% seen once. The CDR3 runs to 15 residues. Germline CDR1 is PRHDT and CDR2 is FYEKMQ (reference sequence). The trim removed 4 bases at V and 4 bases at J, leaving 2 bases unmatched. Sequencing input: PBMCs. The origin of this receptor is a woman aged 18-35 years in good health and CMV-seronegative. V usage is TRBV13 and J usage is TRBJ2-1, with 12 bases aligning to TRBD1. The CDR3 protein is CASSWDRGRYNEQFF. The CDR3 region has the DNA TGTGCCAGCAGCTGGGACAGGGGGCGATACAATGAGCAGTTCTTC. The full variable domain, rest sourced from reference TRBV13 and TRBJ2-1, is AAGVIQSPRHLIKEKRETATLKCYPIPRHDTVYWYQQGPGQDPQFLISFYEKMQSDKGSIPDRFSAQQFSDYHSELNMSSLELGDSALYFCASSWDRGRYNEQFFGPGTRLTVL.